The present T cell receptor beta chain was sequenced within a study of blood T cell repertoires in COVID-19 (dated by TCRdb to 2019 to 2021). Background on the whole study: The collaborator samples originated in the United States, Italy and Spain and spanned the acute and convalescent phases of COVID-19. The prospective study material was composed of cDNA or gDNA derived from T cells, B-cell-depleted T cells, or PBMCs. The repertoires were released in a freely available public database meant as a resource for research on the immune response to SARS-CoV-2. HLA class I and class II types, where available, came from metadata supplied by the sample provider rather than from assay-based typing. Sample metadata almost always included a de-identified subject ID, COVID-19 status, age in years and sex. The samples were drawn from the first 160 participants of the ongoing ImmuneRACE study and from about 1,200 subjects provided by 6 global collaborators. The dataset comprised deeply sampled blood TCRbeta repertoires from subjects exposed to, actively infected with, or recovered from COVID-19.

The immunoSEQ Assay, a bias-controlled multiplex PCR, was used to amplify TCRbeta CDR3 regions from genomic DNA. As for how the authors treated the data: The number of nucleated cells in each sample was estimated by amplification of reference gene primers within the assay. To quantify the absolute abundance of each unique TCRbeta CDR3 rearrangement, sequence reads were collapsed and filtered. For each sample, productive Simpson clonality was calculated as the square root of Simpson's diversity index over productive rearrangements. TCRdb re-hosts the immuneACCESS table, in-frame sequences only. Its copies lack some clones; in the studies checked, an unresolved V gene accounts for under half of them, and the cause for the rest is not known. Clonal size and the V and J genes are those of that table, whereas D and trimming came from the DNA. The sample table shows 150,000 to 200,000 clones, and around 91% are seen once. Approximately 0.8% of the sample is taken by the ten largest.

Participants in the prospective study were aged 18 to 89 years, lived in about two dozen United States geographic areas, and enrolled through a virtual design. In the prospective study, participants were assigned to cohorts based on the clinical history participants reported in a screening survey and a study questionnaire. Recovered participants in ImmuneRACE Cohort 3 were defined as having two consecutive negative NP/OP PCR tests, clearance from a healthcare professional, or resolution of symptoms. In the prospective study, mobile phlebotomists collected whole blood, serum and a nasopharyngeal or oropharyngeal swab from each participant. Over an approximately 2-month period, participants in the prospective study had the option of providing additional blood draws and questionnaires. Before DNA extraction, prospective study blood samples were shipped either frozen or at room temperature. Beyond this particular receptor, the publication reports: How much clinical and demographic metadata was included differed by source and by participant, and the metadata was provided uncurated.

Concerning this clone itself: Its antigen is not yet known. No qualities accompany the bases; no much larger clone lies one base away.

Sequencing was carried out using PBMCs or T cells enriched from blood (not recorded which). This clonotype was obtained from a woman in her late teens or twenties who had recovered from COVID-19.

The DNA sequence is as follows: TGTGCCAGCAACAGAAGGTTGGACACTGAAGCTTTCTTT. The resulting protein is CASNRRLDTEAFF. The V and J genes are TRBV7-9 and TRBJ1-1; the D gene identity is not certain. From the germline V gene (reference sequence), CDR1 is SEHNR and CDR2 is FQNEAQ. The trim is 7 bases for V and 3 bases for J, with a gap of 12 bases between the germline ends. The CDR3 runs 13 amino acids, cysteine and phenylalanine included. Kept here is only the CDR3 DNA, which spans 39 bases and is read in frame from base 1.